These 25 T cell receptor beta chains were all obtained from the same sample, sequenced in a study of T-cell reconstitution after alpha-beta-depleted transplantation in children. For TCRbeta, the library was prepared with unique molecular identifiers. TCRdb used MiXCR to reprocess the PCR reads, holding one entry per CDR3 protein. The sample lists around 400,000 distinct CDR3 sequences, just over 20% seen once, with approximately 3.9% in the top ten. The sequencing used PBMCs from the stem cell graft donor, collected from the stem cell graft. All receptors derive from a human donor who donated a stem cell graft to a child with acute myeloid leukemia.

This clonotype has more than one count but fewer than ten. This chain joins TRBV5-4 and TRBJ1-3, with 7 bases fitting TRBD1. The V and J ends lost 1 base and 3 bases, in that order; junction bases with no gene match: 16. The CDR3 runs to 19 residues. Germline lookup yields CDR1 SGHNT and CDR2 YYREEE (reference sequence). CDR3 loop: CASSLSPAGQQNFGNTIYF. Here the CDR3 DNA reads TGTGCCAGCAGCTTGAGTCCGGCGGGACAGCAGAATTTTGGAAACACCATATATTTT.

There are a few counts of this clonotype. The chain carries TRBV6-6 and TRBJ1-5; 9 positions agree with TRBD1. The CDR3 consists of 12 residues. CDR1 is MNHNY and CDR2 is SVGAGI in the germline V gene (reference sequence). J gave up 9 bases and V 5 bases, and 2 bases lay outside the gene matches. CDR3 residues: CASSRQGGPQHF. The CDR3 bases are TGTGCCAGCAGTAGACAGGGGGGGCCCCAGCATTTT.

This clonotype was picked up a small number of times. The V and J genes are TRBV4-1 and TRBJ2-1; 9 positions match TRBD2. In germline, CDR1 is MGHRA, CDR2 YSYEKL. Trimming took 4 bases from V and 15 from J; bases not matched to a gene: 10. The CDR3 extends over 13 amino acids. The CDR3 coding sequence is TGCGCCAGCAGCCCCCCCCTAGCGGGGATTCGGTTCTTC. Residues: CASSPPLAGIRFF.

This clonotype was observed a handful of times. The V gene is TRBV27, the J gene TRBJ2-1; 12 bases are shared with TRBD2. V dropped 1 base and J dropped 4; count of bases not matched to a gene: 14. CDR1 MNHEY and CDR2 SMNVEV come from the germline V gene (reference sequence). The CDR3 is 20 amino acids. The CDR3 sequence: CASSLFARLAGVQNYNEQFF. CDR3 coding DNA: TGTGCCAGCAGTTTATTCGCTAGACTAGCGGGAGTCCAAAATTACAATGAGCAGTTCTTC.

The sample holds a few counts of this clonotype. V usage is TRBV4-3 and J usage is TRBJ2-3; no firm D call. V gave up 5 bases and J gave up 3 bases, with 12 bases separating them. This CDR3 has 14 residues. Germline V gene sequence: CDR1 LGHNA, CDR2 YSLEER. CDR3 in amino acids: CASSGVGSTDTQYF. In DNA form, the CDR3 reads TGCGCCAGCAGCGGGGTAGGGTCAACAGATACGCAGTATTTT.

This clonotype was recorded at least ten times. The rearrangement uses TRBV12-3 or TRBV12-4 and TRBJ2-2; unclear D gene. The CDR3 covers 13 residues. Trimming removed 5 bases at V and 7 bases at J, with 11 bases between. Here the CDR3 DNA reads TGTGCCAGCAGTCTATCAAAGGACGGGGAGCTGTTTTTT. Translated: CASSLSKDGELFF.

The CDR3 DNA reads TGTGCCAGCAGTAATGGACTAGCAAGCACAGATACGCAGTATTTT. It yields the protein CASSNGLASTDTQYF. The chain carries TRBV7-9 and TRBJ2-3; TRBD2 matches 8 bases. The CDR3 is 15 amino acids. Per germline, CDR1 SEHNR and CDR2 FQNEAQ (reference sequence). V lost 6 bases and J lost 0; bases outside the gene matches: 5.

The table lists this clonotype with a count of one. As DNA, the CDR3 is TGTGCCAGCACCTTTCAGGGAGGGGCGCAGTACTTC. This codes for CASTFQGGAQYF. The chain combines TRBV28 with TRBJ2-7; 7 bases align to TRBD2. Per the germline V gene, CDR1 is MDHEN and CDR2 is SYDVKM. The CDR3 has 12 amino acids. With 7 bases clipped from V and 9 bases from J, the junction kept 9 bases outside the gene matches.

This clonotype was counted a few times. This chain joins TRBV29-1 and TRBJ1-3; D not resolved. CDR3 length: 15 residues. CDR1 SQVTM and CDR2 ANQGSEA come from the germline V gene. The ends were cut back, 6 bases at V and 0 bases at J, with 15 bases in the middle. The CDR3 region is CSVVVWRDSGNTIYF. DNA of the CDR3: TGCAGCGTGGTTGTATGGCGGGACTCTGGAAACACCATATATTTT.

The chain employs TRBV2 and TRBJ2-1; tentatively, D is TRBD2 (6 bases). This CDR3 comprises 14 residues. V was pared by 4 bases and J by 3 bases, with 10 bases between. The germline CDR1 and CDR2 sequences are SNHLY and FYNNEI. CDR3 bases: TGTGCCAGCAGTGCCGGCGGGGTCTACAATGAGCAGTTCTTC. It translates to CASSAGGVYNEQFF.

This clonotype was seen at least ten times. The rearrangement joins TRBV6-5 to TRBJ1-1; TRBD1 might be the D (5 bases). The CDR3 totals 12 residues. Germline V gene sequence: CDR1 MNHEY, CDR2 SVGAGI. V was cut by 5 bases and J by 6 bases, with 10 bases left in between. As DNA, the CDR3 is TGTGCCAGCAGTAAGGGGAAGTCTGAAGCTTTCTTT. It yields the protein CASSKGKSEAFF.

The chain carries TRBV6-5 and TRBJ2-7; 8 nucleotides line up with TRBD1. Trimming removed 4 bases from V and 6 bases from J; junction bases left unmatched: 17. The CDR3 has 17 amino acids. CDR1 MNHEY and CDR2 SVGAGI come from the germline V gene. The CDR3 DNA is TGTGCCAGCAGTTCCACCCGTTGGACAGGGTGGGCGCGCGAGCAGTACTTC. Translation gives CASSSTRWTGWAREQYF.

This clonotype was observed a few times. The CDR3 bases are TGCGCCAGCAGCGCGGACTCTTTGGCGAGTGAGCAGTTCTTC. Its translation is CASSADSLASEQFF. This rearrangement joins TRBV4-3 to TRBJ2-1, with TRBD2 as a possible D gene (5 bases). The germline gives CDR1 LGHNA, CDR2 YSLEER. The CDR3 spans 14 residues. V was pared by 5 bases and J by 9 bases, with 17 bases between.

This clonotype has more than one count but fewer than ten. The rearrangement joins TRBV12-3 or TRBV12-4 to TRBJ2-1; possibly TRBD2 for D (6 bases). V gave up 2 bases and J gave up 15 bases, with 20 bases separating them. The CDR3 is 14 amino acids. The CDR3 protein is CASSLPTSPSGPFF. CDR3 DNA: TGTGCCAGCAGTTTACCTACTAGCCCCTCGGGGCCGTTCTTC.

This clonotype was seen only a few times. The chain joins TRBV12-3 or TRBV12-4 to TRBJ2-7; D ambiguous. Between the trimmed V and J ends, which lost 3 bases and 3 bases, there was a span of 12 bases. The CDR3 covers 14 residues. In DNA form, the CDR3 reads TGTGCCAGCAGTTTTCGACTTAGGGACTACGAGCAGTACTTC. This gives the protein CASSFRLRDYEQYF.

This clonotype was counted only a few times. The chain couples TRBV10-3 to TRBJ2-1; TRBD1 agrees at 8 bases. After removal of 2 bases from V and 6 bases from J, the junction contained 0 bases not matched to a gene. Germline values: CDR1 ENHRY, CDR2 SYGVKD. The CDR3 contains 13 residues. CDR3 protein: CAISEGTGNEQFF. In DNA form, the CDR3 reads TGTGCCATCAGTGAGGGGACAGGCAATGAGCAGTTCTTC.

This clonotype was counted only a few times. The J gene is TRBJ2-1, the V gene TRBV29-1, with D hard to call. Germline assignment: CDR1 SQVTM and CDR2 ANQGSEA. V lost 3 bases and J 4 bases, leaving 22 bases between the germline ends. This CDR3 is 17 amino acids long. CDR3 residues: CSVESQESLALYNEQFF. The CDR3 nucleotides are TGCAGCGTTGAGTCTCAGGAATCCTTAGCCCTTTACAATGAGCAGTTCTTC.

V and J are TRBV28 and TRBJ2-6, with D uncertain. The CDR3 has 15 amino acids. Between the trimmed V and J ends, which lost 6 bases and 4 bases, there was a span of 13 bases. Germline CDR1 MDHEN, CDR2 SYDVKM. DNA for the CDR3: TGTGCCAGCAGCAAACGGCTGGGAGGGGCCAACGTCCTGACTTTC. Its protein is CASSKRLGGANVLTF. Supplemented by reference TRBV28 and TRBJ2-6, the full variable domain reads DVKVTQSSRYLVKRTGEKVFLECVQDMDHENMFWYRQDPGLGLRLIYFSYDVKMKEKGDIPEGYSVSREKKERFSLILESASTNQTSMYLCASSKRLGGANVLTFGAGSRLTVL.

This clonotype was detected a few times. The chain employs TRBV4-2 and TRBJ2-1, with D uncertain. From germline, CDR1 is LGHNA and CDR2 YNFKEQ. The CDR3 extends over 14 amino acids. Trimming removed 1 base at V and 5 bases at J, with 9 bases between. The CDR3 sequence is CASSQGFQDNEQFF. The CDR3, as DNA: TGTGCCAGCAGCCAAGGTTTCCAAGACAATGAGCAGTTCTTC.

V usage is TRBV12-3 or TRBV12-4 and J usage is TRBJ2-2; possible D gene TRBD2, 6 bases. Trimming shortened V by 5 bases and J by 6 bases, and 19 bases separated the two germline ends. The CDR3 length is 16 residues. The CDR3 loop reads CASSEGTPGVSGELFF. DNA of the CDR3: TGTGCCAGCAGTGAAGGGACGCCGGGGGTATCCGGGGAGCTGTTTTTT.

A few counts support this clonotype. The chain links TRBV5-1 to TRBJ2-1; D remains ambiguous. CDR3 length equals 14 residues. Trimming cost V 0 bases and J 6 bases, with 10 bases left between them. Germline CDR1 SGHRS, CDR2 YFSETQ. CDR3 nucleotide sequence: TGCGCCAGCAGCTTGGATACTACTTCCAATGAGCAGTTCTTC. It codes for CASSLDTTSNEQFF.

The V call is TRBV6-1, the J call TRBJ2-7; D is possibly TRBD2 (6 bases). The CDR3 is 15 amino acids. V dropped 2 bases and J dropped 2 bases, with 13 bases sitting between them. In germline, CDR1 is MNHNS, CDR2 SASEGT. CDR3 residues: CASSETGTLPYEQYF. CDR3 coding DNA: TGTGCCAGCAGTGAAACCGGGACTCTTCCCTACGAGCAGTACTTC.

This clonotype has just a few counts. This chain links TRBV20-1 with TRBJ2-1; D unresolved. The CDR3 is made up of 16 amino acids. Germline V gene lookup returns CDR1 DFQATT and CDR2 SNEGSKA (reference sequence). V was pared by 6 bases and J by 0 bases, with 18 bases between. The CDR3 DNA is TGCAGTGCCAGTCTATTAGGGTCGAGCTCCTACAATGAGCAGTTCTTC. Translation gives CSASLLGSSSYNEQFF.

At least ten counts were recorded for this clonotype. This chain joins TRBV12-3 or TRBV12-4 and TRBJ2-5; possibly TRBD2 for D (6 bases). V was clipped by 3 bases and J by 2 bases, with 10 bases between them. The length of the CDR3 is 14 residues. This CDR3 is CASSLTRRQETQYF. The CDR3 DNA is TGTGCCAGCAGTTTGACTAGACGGCAAGAGACCCAGTACTTC.

The gene calls are TRBV5-1 and TRBJ2-1; D uncertain. There are 13 residues in the CDR3. Germline loops: CDR1 SGHRS, CDR2 YFSETQ. V was trimmed by 0 bases and J by 6 bases, leaving 7 bases between them. The CDR3 here is CASSLGRPNEQFF. The CDR3 nucleotides are TGCGCCAGCAGCTTGGGACGGCCCAATGAGCAGTTCTTC.